What follows are 20 T cell receptor beta chains derived from one specimen sequenced in a study of cytomegalovirus exposure and HLA in healthy donors. Both 60 Vbeta primers and 13 Jbeta primers went into the PCR. Assay: immunoSEQ multiplex PCR; the TCRdb copy retains only in-frame clones and omits some. The data contain some 150,000 clones, 75% to 85% of them singletons. Sequencing was performed on PBMCs. The receptor set was obtained from a woman aged 45-59 years in good health and CMV-seronegative.

The chain carries TRBV2 and TRBJ2-7; TRBD1 matches at 9 bases. The CDR3 length is 14 residues. Germline V gene data show CDR1 as SNHLY and CDR2 as FYNNEI. V was pared by 4 bases and J by 1 base, with 2 bases of the junction left unmatched. The CDR3 loop reads CASSAGTGSYEQYF. CDR3 coding DNA: TGTGCCAGCAGTGCGGGGACAGGGTCCTACGAGCAGTACTTC.

The rearrangement joins TRBV5-4 to TRBJ2-5; perhaps TRBD1 as D (5 bases). The closer fit of TRBJ2-7 to the DNA end suggests the J call may be wrong. CDR3 length: 13 amino acids. Germline V CDR1 and CDR2: SGHNT, YYREEE (reference sequence). CDR3 region: CASSQVGVHEQYF. In DNA, the CDR3 is TGTGCCAGCAGCCAGGTAGGGGTCCACGAGCAGTACTTC.

This clone was counted only a few times. The chain couples TRBV5-1 to TRBJ1-2; TRBD1 matches 7 bases. Germline CDR1 SGHRS, CDR2 YFSETQ. The ends lost 4 bases at V and 4 bases at J; junction bases unmatched: 13. The CDR3 is 16 residues long. CDR3 sequence reads: CASSNHWTHRGYGYTF. The CDR3 DNA follows: TGCGCCAGCAGCAACCACTGGACTCACAGGGGCTATGGCTACACCTTC.

This clone turned up a few times. The chain is built from TRBV5-6 and TRBJ2-1; D remains unclear. This CDR3 has 14 amino acids. Trimming took 0 bases from V and 12 from J, leaving 16 bases between them. Germline V gives CDR1 SGHDT, CDR2 YYEEEE. The CDR3 nucleotides read TGTGCCAGCAGCTTGGGGTTTGGTAGCCTAGTGCAGTTCTTC. This translates into CASSLGFGSLVQFF.

The chain combines TRBV4-3 with TRBJ1-1; the D gene is possibly TRBD1 (5 bases). V was pared by 3 bases and J by 3 bases, with 20 bases between. Germline CDR1 and CDR2: LGHNA and YSLEER. This CDR3 is built from 17 residues. CDR3 nucleotide sequence: TGCGCCAGCAGCCACGGGGACTTAGATGAGGCGGACACTGAAGCTTTCTTT. Amino acid sequence: CASSHGDLDEADTEAFF.

This clone was recorded once. The J gene is TRBJ1-1, the V gene TRBV7-3; perhaps TRBD1 as D (5 bases). The V end lost 5 bases, the J end lost 1 base, and 8 bases lay between the germline ends. From germline, CDR1 is SGHTA and CDR2 FQGTGA. The CDR3 is 13 residues long. DNA for the CDR3: TGTGCCAGCAGCCGTGACAGGAACACTGAAGCTTTCTTT. Translating it yields CASSRDRNTEAFF.

This clone has just a few counts. This rearrangement joins TRBV5-1 to TRBJ2-7; TRBD1 agrees at 10 bases. This CDR3 is 14 amino acids long. Losses at the gene ends were 7 bases for V and 5 bases for J; bases not matched to a gene: 9. The germline gives CDR1 SGHRS, CDR2 YFSETQ. The CDR3 region is CASGTGVYIDEQYF. In nucleotides, the CDR3 is TGCGCCAGCGGGACAGGGGTTTATATCGACGAGCAGTACTTC.

This sequence joins TRBV19 and TRBJ2-1, with 11 bases matching TRBD1. Germline CDR1 LNHDA, CDR2 SQIVND (reference sequence). CDR3 length: 16 residues. V trimming: 4 bases; J trimming: 1 base; junction bases outside the gene matches: 3. Here the CDR3 reads CASSTRDRGSYNEQFF. Here the CDR3 DNA reads TGTGCCAGTAGTACCCGGGACAGGGGGTCCTACAATGAGCAGTTCTTC.

This clone is a singleton in its sample. The chain carries TRBV6-5 and TRBJ2-1; 8 positions match TRBD1. The germline V gene encodes CDR1 MNHEY and CDR2 SVGAGI. Germline trimming cut 6 bases from V and 6 bases from J; bases unmatched to any gene: 10. The CDR3 runs to 15 residues. In DNA form, the CDR3 reads TGTGCCAGCAGCCCAGACAGGGGCCTATTCAATGAGCAGTTCTTC. As protein: CASSPDRGLFNEQFF.

The chain links TRBV19 to TRBJ2-3; 7 bases fit TRBD2. Germline values: CDR1 LNHDA, CDR2 SQIVND (reference sequence). The CDR3 loop spans 15 amino acids. Trimming removed 3 bases from V and 1 base from J; junction bases left unmatched: 4. The CDR3 nucleotides read TGTGCCAGTAGTATCCGAAGCGGGGGCACAGATACGCAGTATTTT. This codes for CASSIRSGGTDTQYF.

This clone was observed a single time. The chain joins TRBV9 to TRBJ2-2; 15 nucleotides line up with TRBD2. Germline trimming cut 2 bases from V and 4 bases from J; bases unmatched to any gene: 3. The germline V gene encodes CDR1 SGDLS and CDR2 YYNGEE. The CDR3 is made up of 17 amino acids. The CDR3 DNA follows: TGTGCCAGCAGCGTCGGACTAGCGGGGGGGAGCACCGGGGAGCTGTTTTTT. Translating it yields CASSVGLAGGSTGELFF.

The chain couples TRBV2 to TRBJ1-5; D gene unclear. The CDR3 loop spans 14 amino acids. The V end was cut by 2 bases, the J end by 7 bases, with 12 bases between. Germline V gives CDR1 SNHLY, CDR2 FYNNEI. CDR3 amino acids: CASSERRSGQPQHF. CDR3 nucleotide sequence: TGTGCCAGCAGTGAACGCCGGTCAGGACAGCCCCAGCATTTT.

The rearrangement joins TRBV28 to TRBJ1-5; possible D gene TRBD1, 5 bases. The ends were cut back, 5 bases at V and 7 bases at J, with 9 bases in the middle. Per the germline V gene, CDR1 is MDHEN and CDR2 is SYDVKM. The CDR3 has 12 amino acids. The CDR3 bases are TGTGCCAGCAGTGTACGGGGGCAGCCCCAGCATTTT. It encodes CASSVRGQPQHF.

This chain links TRBV4-2 with TRBJ2-6, with 12 bases identical to TRBD1. V shed 1 base, J shed 4 bases, and the junction held 14 bases outside the gene matches. The CDR3 loop spans 21 amino acids. The germline V gene has CDR1 LGHNA and CDR2 YNFKEQ. In DNA form, the CDR3 reads TGTGCCAGCAGCCAAGTCGGGGGGATGGGACAGGGGGCTGCCGGGGCCAACGTCCTGACTTTC. Its protein is CASSQVGGMGQGAAGANVLTF.

This chain links TRBV6-5 with TRBJ1-2; 7 bases fit TRBD1. Per the germline V gene, CDR1 is MNHEY and CDR2 is SVGAGI. The CDR3 covers 15 residues. Trimming took 6 bases from V and 3 from J; bases not matched to a gene: 10. CDR3 coding DNA: TGTGCCAGCAGACCCGACAGGGTGGCTCACTATGGCTACACCTTC. The encoded protein is CASRPDRVAHYGYTF.

The rearrangement links TRBV25-1 to TRBJ2-5; 13 bases fit TRBD2. The junction had 7 bases not matched to a gene; V was cut back by 4 bases and J by 5 bases. Germline V CDR1 and CDR2: MGHDK, SYGVNS. The CDR3 runs to 16 residues. The CDR3 nucleotides read TGTGCCAGCAGTGCGGGACTAGCGGGGATTCGGGAGACCCAGTACTTC. Amino acids: CASSAGLAGIRETQYF.

About this clone itself: This specimen includes other DNA sequences encoding the same CDR3. V usage is TRBV9 and J usage is TRBJ2-3, with D uncertain. CDR3 length equals 13 residues. V was shortened by 0 bases and J by 1 base, with 3 bases between the two germline ends. The V gene's germline CDR1 is SGDLS and CDR2 YYNGEE. The CDR3 is CASSVGGTDTQYF. The CDR3 region has the DNA TGTGCCAGCAGCGTAGGAGGCACAGATACGCAGTATTTT.

This clone came up once. The J gene is TRBJ2-3, the V gene TRBV4-1; 8 bases map to TRBD1. This CDR3 comprises 19 residues. Losses at the gene ends were 0 bases for V and 0 bases for J; bases not matched to a gene: 11. The germline CDR1 and CDR2 sequences are MGHRA and YSYEKL. The CDR3 sequence is CASSQEGFGTGLSTDTQYF. CDR3 sequence (DNA): TGCGCCAGCAGCCAAGAAGGTTTTGGGACAGGCCTTAGCACAGATACGCAGTATTTT.

This rearrangement joins TRBV4-1 to TRBJ1-2, with unresolved D. The CDR3 has 13 residues. Looked up from germline, CDR1 is MGHRA and CDR2 is YSYEKL. Trimming cost V 9 bases and J 8 bases, with 19 bases left between them. The CDR3 loop is CASHGPAREGYTF. Written as DNA, the CDR3 is TGCGCCAGTCATGGTCCCGCGAGGGAGGGCTACACCTTC.

The chain carries TRBV5-1 and TRBJ1-1; no clear D. V was trimmed by 4 bases and J by 3 bases, leaving 13 bases between them. CDR3 length equals 14 residues. In germline, CDR1 is SGHRS, CDR2 YFSETQ. CDR3 in DNA: TGCGCCAGCAGCAGAGACTATGGTGACACTGAAGCTTTCTTT. Its translation: CASSRDYGDTEAFF.